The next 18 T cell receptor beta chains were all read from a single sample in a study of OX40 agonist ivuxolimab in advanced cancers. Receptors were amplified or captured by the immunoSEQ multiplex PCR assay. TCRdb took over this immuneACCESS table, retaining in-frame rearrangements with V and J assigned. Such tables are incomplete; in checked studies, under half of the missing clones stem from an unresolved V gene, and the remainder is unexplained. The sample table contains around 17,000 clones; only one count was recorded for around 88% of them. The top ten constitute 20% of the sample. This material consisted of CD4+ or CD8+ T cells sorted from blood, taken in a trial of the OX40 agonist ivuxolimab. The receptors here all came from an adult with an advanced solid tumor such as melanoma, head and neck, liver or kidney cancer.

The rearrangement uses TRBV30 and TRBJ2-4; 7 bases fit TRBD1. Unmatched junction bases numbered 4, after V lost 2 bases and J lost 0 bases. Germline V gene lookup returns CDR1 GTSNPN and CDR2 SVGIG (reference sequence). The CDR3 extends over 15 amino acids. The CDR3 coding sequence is TGTGCCTGGAGTCTTGGGACAGAAGCCAAAAACATTCAGTACTTC. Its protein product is CAWSLGTEAKNIQYF. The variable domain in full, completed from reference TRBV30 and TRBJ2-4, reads SQTIHQWPATLVQPVGSPLSLECTVEGTSNPNLYWYRQAAGRGLQLLFYSVGIGQISSEVPQNLSASRPQDRQFILSSKKLLLSDSGFYLCAWSLGTEAKNIQYFGAGTRLSVL.

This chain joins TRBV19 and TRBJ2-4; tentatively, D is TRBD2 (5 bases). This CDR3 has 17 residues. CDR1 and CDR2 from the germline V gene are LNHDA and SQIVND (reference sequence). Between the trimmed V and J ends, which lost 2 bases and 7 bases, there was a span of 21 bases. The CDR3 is CASSIRGITKGRNIQYF. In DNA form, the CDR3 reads TGTGCCAGTAGTATACGGGGAATTACAAAAGGGCGGAACATTCAGTACTTC.

CDR3 bases: TGTGCCAGTAGTCCCAGGCTAGCGGGAGCAGACGAGCAGTACTTC. Translated, it gives CASSPRLAGADEQYF. The chain has TRBV19 and TRBJ2-7; 10 bases map to TRBD2. The germline CDR1 and CDR2 sequences are LNHDA and SQIVND (reference sequence). V lost 5 bases, J lost 5 bases, and 9 bases stayed unmatched. This CDR3 comprises 15 residues.

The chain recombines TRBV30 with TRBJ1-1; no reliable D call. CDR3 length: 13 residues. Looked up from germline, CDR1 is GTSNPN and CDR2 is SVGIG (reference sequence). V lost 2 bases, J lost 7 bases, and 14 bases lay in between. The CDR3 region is CAWSSLRVNEAFF. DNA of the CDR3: TGTGCCTGGAGTTCCCTTCGGGTAAATGAAGCTTTCTTT.

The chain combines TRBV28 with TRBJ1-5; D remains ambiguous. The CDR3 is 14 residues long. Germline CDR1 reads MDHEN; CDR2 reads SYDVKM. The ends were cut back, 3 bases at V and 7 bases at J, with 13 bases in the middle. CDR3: CASSFGWGGQPQHF. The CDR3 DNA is TGTGCCAGCAGTTTTGGGTGGGGTGGCCAGCCCCAGCATTTT.

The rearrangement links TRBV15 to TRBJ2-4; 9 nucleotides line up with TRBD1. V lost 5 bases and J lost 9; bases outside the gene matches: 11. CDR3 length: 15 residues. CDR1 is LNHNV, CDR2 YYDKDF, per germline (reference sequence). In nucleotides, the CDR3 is TGTGCCACCAGCGGAGGGACAGGGAAAGGAGGCATTCAGTACTTC. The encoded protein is CATSGGTGKGGIQYF.

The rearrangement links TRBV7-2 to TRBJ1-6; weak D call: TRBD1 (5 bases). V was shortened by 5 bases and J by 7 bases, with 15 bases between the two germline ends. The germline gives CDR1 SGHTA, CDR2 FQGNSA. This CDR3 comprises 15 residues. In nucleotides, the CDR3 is TGTGCCAGCAGCCTTCAGGGCCTCCACAATTCACCCCTCCACTTT. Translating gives CASSLQGLHNSPLHF.

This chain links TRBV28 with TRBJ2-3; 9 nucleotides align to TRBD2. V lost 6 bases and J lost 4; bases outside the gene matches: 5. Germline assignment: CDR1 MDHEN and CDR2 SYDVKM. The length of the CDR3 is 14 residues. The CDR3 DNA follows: TGTGCCAGCAGCAATAGCGGGAGACCAGATACGCAGTATTTT. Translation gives CASSNSGRPDTQYF.

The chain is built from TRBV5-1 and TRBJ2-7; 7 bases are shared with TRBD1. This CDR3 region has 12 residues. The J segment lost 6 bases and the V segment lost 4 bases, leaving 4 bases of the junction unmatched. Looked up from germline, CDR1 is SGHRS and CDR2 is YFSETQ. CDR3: CASSIQGSEQYF. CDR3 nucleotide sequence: TGCGCCAGCAGCATACAGGGGTCCGAGCAGTACTTC. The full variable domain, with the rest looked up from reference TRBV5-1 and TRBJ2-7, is KAGVTQTPRYLIKTRGQQVTLSCSPISGHRSVSWYQQTPGQGLQFLFEYFSETQRNKGNFPGRFSGRQFSNSRSEMNVSTLELGDSALYLCASSIQGSEQYFGPGTRLTVT.

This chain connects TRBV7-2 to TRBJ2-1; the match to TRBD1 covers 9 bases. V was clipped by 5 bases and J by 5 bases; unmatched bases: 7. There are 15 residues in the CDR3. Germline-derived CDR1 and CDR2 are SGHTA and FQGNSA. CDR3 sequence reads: CASSQTGGSDNEQFF. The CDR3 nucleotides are TGTGCCAGCAGCCAGACAGGGGGAAGCGACAATGAGCAGTTCTTC.

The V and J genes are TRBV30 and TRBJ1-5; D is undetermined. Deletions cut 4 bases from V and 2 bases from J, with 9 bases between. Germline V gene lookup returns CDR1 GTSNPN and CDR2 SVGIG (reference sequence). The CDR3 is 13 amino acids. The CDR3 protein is CAWNTGRNQPQHF. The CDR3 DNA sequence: TGTGCCTGGAATACGGGTCGCAATCAGCCCCAGCATTTT.

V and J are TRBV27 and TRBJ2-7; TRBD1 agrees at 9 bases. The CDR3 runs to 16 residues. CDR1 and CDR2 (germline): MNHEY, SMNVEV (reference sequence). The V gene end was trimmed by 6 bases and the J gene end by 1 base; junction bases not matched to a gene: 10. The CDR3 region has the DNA TGTGCCAGCAGGACAGGACCCGGGACAGGGTCCTACGAGCAGTACTTC. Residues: CASRTGPGTGSYEQYF.

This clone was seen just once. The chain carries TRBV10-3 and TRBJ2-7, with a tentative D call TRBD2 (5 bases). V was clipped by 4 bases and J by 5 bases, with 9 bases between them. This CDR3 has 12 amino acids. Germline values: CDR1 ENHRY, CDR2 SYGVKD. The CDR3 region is CAISGGGHEQYF. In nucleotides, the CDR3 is TGTGCCATCAGTGGAGGCGGGCACGAGCAGTACTTC.

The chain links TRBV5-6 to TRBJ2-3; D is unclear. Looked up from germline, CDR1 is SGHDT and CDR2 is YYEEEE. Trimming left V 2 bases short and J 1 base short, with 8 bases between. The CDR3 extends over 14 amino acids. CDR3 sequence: CASSFLGRTDTQYF. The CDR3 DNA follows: TGTGCCAGCAGCTTTCTCGGGCGCACAGATACGCAGTATTTT. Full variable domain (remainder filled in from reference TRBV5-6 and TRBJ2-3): DAGVTQSPTHLIKTRGQQVTLRCSPKSGHDTVSWYQQALGQGPQFIFQYYEEEERQRGNFPDRFSGHQFPNYSSELNVNALLLGDSALYLCASSFLGRTDTQYFGPGTRLTVL.

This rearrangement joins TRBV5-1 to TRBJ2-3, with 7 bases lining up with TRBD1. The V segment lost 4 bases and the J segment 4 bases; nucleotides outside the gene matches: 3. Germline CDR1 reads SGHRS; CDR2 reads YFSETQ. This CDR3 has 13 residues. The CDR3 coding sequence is TGCGCCAGCAGCCCACAGGGGCCAGATACGCAGTATTTT. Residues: CASSPQGPDTQYF.

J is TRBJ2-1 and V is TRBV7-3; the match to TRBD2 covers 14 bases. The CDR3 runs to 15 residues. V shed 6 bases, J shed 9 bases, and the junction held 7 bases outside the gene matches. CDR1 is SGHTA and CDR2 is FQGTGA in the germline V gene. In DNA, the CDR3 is TGTGCCAGCAGTTCCGGGACTAGCGGGAGTGGTGAGCAGTTCTTC. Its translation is CASSSGTSGSGEQFF.

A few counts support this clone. CDR3 in amino acids: CASSLVQGTGYTF. CDR3 sequence (DNA): TGTGCCAGCAGCCTTGTACAGGGGACTGGCTACACCTTC. The V gene is TRBV14, the J gene TRBJ1-2; TRBD1 matches at 7 bases. V shed 4 bases and J 7 bases; nucleotides not matched to a gene: 6. The germline gives CDR1 SGHDN, CDR2 FVKESK. The CDR3 covers 13 residues.

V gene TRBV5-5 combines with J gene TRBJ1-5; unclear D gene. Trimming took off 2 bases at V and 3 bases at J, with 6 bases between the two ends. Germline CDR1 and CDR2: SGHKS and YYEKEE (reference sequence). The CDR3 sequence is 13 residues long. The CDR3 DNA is TGTGCCAGCAGCTTAGGAGACAATCAGCCCCAGCATTTT. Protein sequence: CASSLGDNQPQHF.